A single sample is the source of the 21 T cell receptor beta chains below, sequenced in a study of beta chain features in type 1 diabetes. The investigators reverse transcribed all of the isolated RNA, so they sequenced expressed TCRB transcripts. Using immunoSEQ multiplex PCR, the repertoire was profiled, and TCRdb retains in-frame clones only, with some absent. This sample has around 340,000 clones, with around a fifth found just once. Sequencing was carried out using naive CD4+ T cells from blood. The receptors originated from a woman younger than 35 in good health.

There are a few counts of this clone. The chain uses TRBV4-2 and TRBJ2-3, with D tentatively TRBD2 (6 bases). Per germline, CDR1 LGHNA and CDR2 YNFKEQ. This CDR3 spans 15 amino acids. Trimming shortened V by 4 bases and J by 1 base, and 12 bases separated the two germline ends. The CDR3 bases are TGTGCCAGCAGCCCTACCCAGCGGGGCACAGATACGCAGTATTTT. Amino acid sequence: CASSPTQRGTDTQYF.

The chain couples TRBV28 to TRBJ2-2, with a tentative D call TRBD2 (5 bases). The CDR3 length is 15 residues. Trimming pared 6 bases from V and 7 bases from J, leaving 18 bases between. Germline CDR1 MDHEN, CDR2 SYDVKM. The CDR3 here is CASSPPVVARGELFF. As DNA, the CDR3 is TGTGCCAGCAGCCCCCCCGTCGTAGCGCGCGGGGAGCTGTTTTTT.

The genes are TRBV7-9 and TRBJ2-5; the match to TRBD2 covers 7 bases. Per germline, CDR1 SEHNR and CDR2 FQNEAQ (reference sequence). The CDR3 spans 16 residues. The ends lost 2 bases at V and 2 bases at J; junction bases unmatched: 8. Written as DNA, the CDR3 is TGTGCCAGCAGCTTATGGCGGGCTAGCGGACAAGAGACCCAGTACTTC. This encodes CASSLWRASGQETQYF.

The chain carries TRBV11-2 and TRBJ2-1, with D maybe TRBD2 (6 bases). Trimming took off 4 bases at V and 5 bases at J, with 18 bases between the two ends. The CDR3 runs to 16 residues. Germline V gene sequence: CDR1 SGHAT, CDR2 FQNNGV. The CDR3 region is CASSSGALASHNEQFF. The CDR3 region has the DNA TGTGCCAGCAGCTCCGGCGCCCTAGCGTCCCACAATGAGCAGTTCTTC.

This clone came up a few times. This chain uses TRBV30 with TRBJ2-3; 9 bases agree with TRBD2. The CDR3 length is 14 residues. Trimming at V came to 2 bases and at J to 0 bases, leaving 0 bases not matched to a gene. From germline, CDR1 is GTSNPN and CDR2 SVGIG (reference sequence). CDR3 residues: CAWSSGGSTDTQYF. In nucleotides, the CDR3 is TGTGCCTGGAGTAGCGGGGGGAGCACAGATACGCAGTATTTT.

This clone has a handful of counts. The chain links TRBV19 to TRBJ2-6; 8 bases fit TRBD1. CDR1 and CDR2 from the germline V gene are LNHDA and SQIVND (reference sequence). The CDR3 is 16 residues long. V trimming: 5 bases; J trimming: 0 bases; junction bases outside the gene matches: 3. The chain's CDR3 is CASSSGGLSGANVLTF. The CDR3 region has the DNA TGTGCCAGTAGTTCAGGGGGCCTCTCTGGGGCCAACGTCCTGACTTTC.

The V call is TRBV27, the J call TRBJ2-2; 8 nucleotides align to TRBD2. V gave up 8 bases and J gave up 0 bases; unmatched junction bases: 5. There are 15 residues in the CDR3. From germline, CDR1 is MNHEY and CDR2 SMNVEV (reference sequence). CDR3 DNA: TGTGCCAGCGCCCGCGGGAGGACGAACACCGGGGAGCTGTTTTTT. It translates to CASARGRTNTGELFF.

The rearrangement uses TRBV6-6 and TRBJ1-1; 9 nucleotides line up with TRBD1. V was pared by 6 bases and J by 5 bases, with 13 bases of the junction left unmatched. CDR1 and CDR2 from the germline V gene are MNHNY and SVGAGI (reference sequence). The CDR3 totals 16 residues. This CDR3 reads CASRYRTGEGETEAFF. CDR3 bases: TGTGCCAGCAGGTACAGGACAGGGGAAGGGGAAACTGAAGCTTTCTTT.

V and J are TRBV11-2 and TRBJ1-2; D remains unclear. V lost 0 bases, J lost 8 bases, and 10 bases lay in between. The CDR3 runs to 13 residues. Germline V lookup: CDR1 SGHAT, CDR2 FQNNGV. CDR3 amino acids: CASSLEAAGGYTF. CDR3 DNA: TGTGCCAGCAGCTTAGAGGCGGCGGGGGGCTACACCTTC.

This clone was seen a few times. The chain employs TRBV23-1 and TRBJ2-5; TRBD2 matches 10 bases. TRBV23-1 is known as an ORF, though its function is uncertain. The CDR3 has 17 amino acids. With 3 bases clipped from V and 5 bases from J, the junction kept 12 bases outside the gene matches. The CDR3 is CASSHRSSGRTHETQYF. The CDR3, as DNA: TGCGCCAGCAGTCATCGGTCTAGCGGGAGAACCCACGAGACCCAGTACTTC.

This clone was counted a few times. The CDR3 DNA sequence: TGTGCCAGCAGCCAAGAGGGGCAGCCAAACTACGAGCAGTACTTC. Translating gives CASSQEGQPNYEQYF. The chain employs TRBV4-2 and TRBJ2-7; possibly TRBD1 for D (5 bases). Germline V gives CDR1 LGHNA, CDR2 YNFKEQ. This CDR3 region has 15 residues. The ends were cut back, 0 bases at V and 3 bases at J, with 12 bases in the middle.

A few counts support this clone. This CDR3 reads CSVEVGDYGYTF. For the CDR3, the DNA is TGCAGCGTTGAGGTTGGAGACTATGGCTACACCTTC. The genes are TRBV29-1 and TRBJ1-2, with D unresolved. This CDR3 is built from 12 residues. CDR1 and CDR2 (germline): SQVTM, ANQGSEA. Trimming pared 3 bases from V and 3 bases from J, leaving 8 bases between.

The rearrangement uses TRBV25-1 and TRBJ1-2; possibly TRBD1 for D (5 bases). Germline lookup yields CDR1 MGHDK and CDR2 SYGVNS. The CDR3 has 14 residues. The V end was cut by 3 bases, the J end by 6 bases, with 14 bases between. The CDR3 nucleotides are TGTGCCAGCAGTGATGTTGCAGGGTCGGATGGCTACACCTTC. Encoded protein: CASSDVAGSDGYTF.

The V and J genes are TRBV9 and TRBJ1-1; D is undetermined. The CDR3 has 13 amino acids. Germline V CDR1 and CDR2: SGDLS, YYNGEE. Deletions cut 4 bases from V and 4 bases from J, with 11 bases between. CDR3 DNA: TGTGCCAGCAGCACACGACAAACCACTGAAGCTTTCTTT. Protein product: CASSTRQTTEAFF.

V and J are TRBV23-1 and TRBJ2-2, with a weak D call TRBD1 (6 bases). TRBV23-1 is an open reading frame, and its role is uncertain. V shed 9 bases and J shed 4 bases, with 15 bases lying between them. This CDR3 contains 14 residues. The CDR3, as DNA: TGCGCCAGAGGGGGACGGCCCCCCACCGGGGAGCTGTTTTTT. This sequence encodes CARGGRPPTGELFF.

This clone occurred a few times. The chain links TRBV4-1 to TRBJ2-1; 8 nucleotides align to TRBD2. This CDR3 spans 15 amino acids. Germline CDR1 reads MGHRA; CDR2 reads YSYEKL. The junction had 4 bases not matched to a gene; V was cut back by 2 bases and J by 4 bases. This CDR3 is CASSQHSGEYNEQFF. The CDR3 bases are TGCGCCAGCAGCCAACATAGCGGGGAATACAATGAGCAGTTCTTC.

V gene TRBV19 combines with J gene TRBJ2-6; tentatively, D is TRBD1 (6 bases). Germline V gene sequence: CDR1 LNHDA, CDR2 SQIVND (reference sequence). The V end lost 5 bases, the J end lost 1 base, and 9 bases lay between the germline ends. The CDR3 runs 15 residues. The CDR3 protein is CASSLGQSGANVLTF. CDR3 bases: TGTGCCAGTAGTCTCGGACAGTCTGGGGCCAACGTCCTGACTTTC.

This sequence joins TRBV7-9 and TRBJ2-1; 10 bases are a match to TRBD2. The CDR3 is 16 amino acids. Germline values: CDR1 SEHNR, CDR2 FQNEAQ (reference sequence). With V trimmed by 2 bases and J by 1 base, 2 bases remained unmatched. The CDR3 reads CASSLRAGGSYNEQFF. The CDR3 nucleotides are TGTGCCAGCAGCTTAAGAGCGGGGGGGTCCTACAATGAGCAGTTCTTC.

This chain links TRBV4-3 with TRBJ1-5; no clear D. Trimming removed 0 bases from V and 6 bases from J, with 6 bases in between. The CDR3 sequence is 13 residues long. Germline CDR1 reads LGHNA; CDR2 reads YSLEER. In nucleotides, the CDR3 is TGCGCCAGCAGCCAAGACTTGGCTCAGCCCCAGCATTTT. Translated: CASSQDLAQPQHF.

The chain links TRBV29-1 to TRBJ1-2; tentative D call: TRBD1 (6 bases). Per germline, CDR1 SQVTM and CDR2 ANQGSEA. The CDR3 extends over 14 amino acids. V gave up 4 bases and J gave up 0 bases, with 12 bases separating them. The CDR3 loop reads CSVVQGFTNYGYTF. The CDR3 DNA reads as TGCAGCGTTGTACAGGGATTCACTAACTATGGCTACACCTTC.

This clone was seen a few times. The J gene is TRBJ2-1, the V gene TRBV7-9; D possibly corresponds to TRBD2 (6 bases). CDR1 SEHNR and CDR2 FQNEAQ come from the germline V gene (reference sequence). The CDR3 spans 15 residues. Trimming left V 3 bases short and J 5 bases short, with 14 bases between. The CDR3 bases are TGTGCCAGCAGCTTGATGGGGACTCGGAACAATGAGCAGTTCTTC. This sequence encodes CASSLMGTRNNEQFF.